The 16 T cell receptor beta chains below all came from one sample that was sequenced in a study of shared clonotypes between healthy human individuals. It was CD45RO-negative cells, positively selected for CCR7, that made up naive CD8 cells, with terminally differentiated effector memory CD45RA+ cells excluded. Repertoires were generated with immunoSEQ multiplex PCR, while TCRdb's copy carries only in-frame clones and drops some. The sample lists under 850,000 clones; 80% to 95% were seen once. Sequenced input: naive CD8+ T cells sorted from blood. These receptors all come from a man aged 30 to 45 in good health.

This clone was seen just once. This rearrangement joins TRBV5-4 to TRBJ2-3, with TRBD2 matching over 9 bases. The V segment lost 0 bases and the J segment 1 base; nucleotides outside the gene matches: 6. From germline, CDR1 is SGHNT and CDR2 YYREEE (reference sequence). CDR3 length: 17 amino acids. CDR3 DNA: TGTGCCAGCAGCTTGGACCCCGTAGCGGGAGGCACAGATACGCAGTATTTT. It yields the protein CASSLDPVAGGTDTQYF.

This chain joins TRBV9 and TRBJ2-7; 8 positions match TRBD1. The germline V gene encodes CDR1 SGDLS and CDR2 YYNGEE. The CDR3 covers 12 residues. V lost 3 bases to trimming and J lost 8 bases; unmatched junction nucleotides: 4. As DNA, the CDR3 is TGTGCCAGCAGCGGCCAGGGGGCCAAGCAGTACTTC. It yields the protein CASSGQGAKQYF.

V and J are TRBV27 and TRBJ2-1; D perhaps matches TRBD2 (6 bases). V lost 7 bases and J lost 3, with 16 bases in between. The CDR3 is made up of 15 amino acids. The germline V gene encodes CDR1 MNHEY and CDR2 SMNVEV (reference sequence). The CDR3 DNA sequence: TGTGCCAGCACCGATGGAGGGCCCGGCTACAATGAGCAGTTCTTC. It is translated as CASTDGGPGYNEQFF.

In the case of this clone: In the same sample, other DNA sequences code for this CDR3. The genes are TRBV20-1 and TRBJ2-2; D perhaps matches TRBD2 (6 bases). With 5 bases removed from V and 5 bases from J, the gap between germline ends came to 6 bases. The CDR3 spans 11 residues. Germline-derived CDR1 and CDR2 are DFQATT and SNEGSKA (reference sequence). CDR3 loop: CSARGTGELFF. The DNA of the CDR3 is TGCAGTGCTCGGGGGACCGGGGAGCTGTTTTTT.

The chain joins TRBV29-1 to TRBJ2-7; no firm D call. V was shortened by 6 bases and J by 6 bases, with 15 bases between the two germline ends. Looked up from germline, CDR1 is SQVTM and CDR2 is ANQGSEA. The CDR3 contains 12 residues. CDR3 region: CSVRHFTSEQYF. The CDR3 DNA reads TGCAGCGTGCGGCACTTCACCTCCGAGCAGTACTTC.

The chain is built from TRBV27 and TRBJ2-1; 12 bases map to TRBD2. J lost 1 base, V lost 7 bases, and 5 bases had no gene match. Germline CDR1 MNHEY, CDR2 SMNVEV (reference sequence). The CDR3 spans 16 residues. Written as DNA, the CDR3 is TGTGCCAGCAAATCGACTAGCGGGAGTTCCTACAATGAGCAGTTCTTC. Amino acid sequence: CASKSTSGSSYNEQFF.

V and J are TRBV27 and TRBJ2-7; 8 bases map to TRBD1. J was trimmed by 7 bases and V by 10 bases; bases with no gene match: 9. Germline CDR1 MNHEY, CDR2 SMNVEV (reference sequence). CDR3 length: 12 amino acids. The CDR3 region has the DNA TGTGCCACCGGACAGGGAAGGAGAGAGCAGTACTTC. Protein: CATGQGRREQYF.

This clone was observed a single time. The chain links TRBV19 to TRBJ2-2; perhaps D is TRBD1 or TRBD2 (5 bases each). CDR1 and CDR2 from the germline V gene are LNHDA and SQIVND (reference sequence). The germline V and J ends were trimmed by 6 bases and 4 bases, with 15 bases remaining between them. The CDR3 spans 15 residues. CDR3 DNA: TGTGCCAGTAGCCTCGAGGGGCTTGGCACCGGGGAGCTGTTTTTT. Translating gives CASSLEGLGTGELFF.

The chain uses TRBV5-5 and TRBJ2-3; 7 nucleotides agree with TRBD1. V lost 3 bases and J lost 3; bases outside the gene matches: 10. The CDR3 sequence is 16 residues long. In germline, CDR1 is SGHKS, CDR2 YYEKEE (reference sequence). The DNA for the CDR3 is TGTGCCAGCAGCTACCCACAGGGGATGGGTACAGATACGCAGTATTTT. The encoded protein is CASSYPQGMGTDTQYF. Filled out from reference TRBV5-5 and TRBJ2-3, the complete variable domain reads DAGVTQSPTHLIKTRGQQVTLRCSPISGHKSVSWYQQVLGQGPQFIFQYYEKEERGRGNFPDRFSARQFPNYSSELNVNALLLGDSALYLCASSYPQGMGTDTQYFGPGTRLTVL.

This chain uses TRBV29-1 with TRBJ1-1; a weak D match, TRBD1 (6 bases). Germline loops: CDR1 SQVTM, CDR2 ANQGSEA. The V end lost 6 bases, the J end lost 4 bases, and 15 bases lay between the germline ends. This CDR3 is built from 13 residues. CDR3 sequence: CSVSGVSGTEAFF. CDR3 bases: TGCAGCGTCTCAGGGGTGAGCGGCACTGAAGCTTTCTTT.

The chain combines TRBV5-1 with TRBJ2-1, with 11 bases fitting TRBD2. CDR1 and CDR2 (germline): SGHRS, YFSETQ. V dropped 3 bases and J dropped 0; count of bases not matched to a gene: 5. The CDR3 length is 17 residues. The CDR3 DNA follows: TGCGCCAGCAGCTCGGGGACTAGCGGCAGCTCCTACAATGAGCAGTTCTTC. Its protein product is CASSSGTSGSSYNEQFF.

The V call is TRBV5-4, the J call TRBJ2-7; 9 nucleotides align to TRBD1. Germline trimming cut 1 base from V and 6 bases from J; bases unmatched to any gene: 14. Germline V gene data show CDR1 as SGHNT and CDR2 as YYREEE (reference sequence). The CDR3 contains 17 residues. The CDR3 protein is CASSLTGQGGPAREQYF. The CDR3, as DNA: TGTGCCAGCAGCTTGACGGGACAGGGCGGGCCAGCTCGCGAGCAGTACTTC.

CDR3 residues: CASSLGFGTTEQYF. The CDR3 DNA follows: TGTGCCAGCAGCTTAGGTTTTGGGACAACCGAGCAGTACTTC. The chain has TRBV13 and TRBJ2-7; the D gene is possibly TRBD1 (6 bases). The V gene lost 0 bases and the J gene lost 6 bases, with 12 bases spanning the gap. Germline V gene lookup returns CDR1 PRHDT and CDR2 FYEKMQ (reference sequence). The CDR3 runs 14 residues.

This sequence joins TRBV19 and TRBJ1-2; D is ambiguous. CDR3 size: 16 residues. V lost 3 bases to trimming and J lost 4 bases, with 18 bases between them. Germline V gene lookup returns CDR1 LNHDA and CDR2 SQIVND (reference sequence). The CDR3 sequence is CASSIRELVFGYGYTF. The CDR3 DNA is TGTGCCAGTAGTATCCGCGAACTGGTCTTCGGCTATGGCTACACCTTC. The whole variable domain, filled in from reference TRBV19 and TRBJ1-2, reads DGGITQSPKYLFRKEGQNVTLSCEQNLNHDAMYWYRQDPGQGLRLIYYSQIVNDFQKGDIAEGYSVSREKKESFPLTVTSAQKNPTAFYLCASSIRELVFGYGYTFGSGTRLTVV.

A word on this clone: At the DNA level, this CDR3 is encoded by other sequences in the same sample as well. This chain links TRBV7-8 with TRBJ1-2; TRBD1 agrees at 10 bases. The CDR3 consists of 16 residues. Germline CDR1 reads SGHVS; CDR2 reads FQNEAQ. V dropped 2 bases and J dropped 7; count of bases not matched to a gene: 10. CDR3 sequence reads: CASSLMGTGARGGYTF. The CDR3, as DNA: TGTGCCAGCAGCTTAATGGGGACAGGGGCTCGGGGTGGCTACACCTTC.

This chain joins TRBV11-3 and TRBJ2-2; the match to TRBD2 covers 7 bases. The CDR3 consists of 15 residues. J gave up 4 bases and V 1 base, and 3 bases lay outside the gene matches. Germline lookup yields CDR1 SGHNT and CDR2 YENEEA. DNA for the CDR3: TGTGCCAGCAGCTTAGTCAGGGAGGGCACCGGGGAGCTGTTTTTT. This encodes CASSLVREGTGELFF.